The T cell receptor (beta chain) under discussion was sequenced for a study of shared clonotypes between healthy human individuals. The ends were cut back, 2 bases at V and 2 bases at J, with 10 bases in the middle. This CDR3 has 15 residues. Germline V lookup: CDR1 MNHEY, CDR2 SMNVEV (reference sequence). The assay was run at deep level. Profiling relied on immunoSEQ multiplex PCR, and the TCRdb table lists in-frame clones only, not all of them. The data show some 2.1 million clones, with just under 95% seen just once and around 1.1% held by the top ten. Positive CCR7 selection of CD45RO-negative cells yielded the naive CD8 cells, and terminally differentiated effector memory CD45RA+ cells were excluded. All participating donors were Caucasian adults from Nashville, Tennessee. Study findings and constraints: It was observed that roughly 5.4% of naive CD4 clonotypes were shared across a few donors.

A word on this clone: Its antigen remains unidentified.

The TCR sequence derives from a man between 18 and 29 years old in good health. What was sequenced was naive CD8+ T cells sorted from blood. The rearrangement uses TRBV27 and TRBJ2-1; tentatively, D is TRBD2 (5 bases). Here the CDR3 reads CASSLALEAYNEQFF. The CDR3 DNA follows: TGTGCCAGCAGTTTAGCATTGGAGGCCTACAATGAGCAGTTCTTC.